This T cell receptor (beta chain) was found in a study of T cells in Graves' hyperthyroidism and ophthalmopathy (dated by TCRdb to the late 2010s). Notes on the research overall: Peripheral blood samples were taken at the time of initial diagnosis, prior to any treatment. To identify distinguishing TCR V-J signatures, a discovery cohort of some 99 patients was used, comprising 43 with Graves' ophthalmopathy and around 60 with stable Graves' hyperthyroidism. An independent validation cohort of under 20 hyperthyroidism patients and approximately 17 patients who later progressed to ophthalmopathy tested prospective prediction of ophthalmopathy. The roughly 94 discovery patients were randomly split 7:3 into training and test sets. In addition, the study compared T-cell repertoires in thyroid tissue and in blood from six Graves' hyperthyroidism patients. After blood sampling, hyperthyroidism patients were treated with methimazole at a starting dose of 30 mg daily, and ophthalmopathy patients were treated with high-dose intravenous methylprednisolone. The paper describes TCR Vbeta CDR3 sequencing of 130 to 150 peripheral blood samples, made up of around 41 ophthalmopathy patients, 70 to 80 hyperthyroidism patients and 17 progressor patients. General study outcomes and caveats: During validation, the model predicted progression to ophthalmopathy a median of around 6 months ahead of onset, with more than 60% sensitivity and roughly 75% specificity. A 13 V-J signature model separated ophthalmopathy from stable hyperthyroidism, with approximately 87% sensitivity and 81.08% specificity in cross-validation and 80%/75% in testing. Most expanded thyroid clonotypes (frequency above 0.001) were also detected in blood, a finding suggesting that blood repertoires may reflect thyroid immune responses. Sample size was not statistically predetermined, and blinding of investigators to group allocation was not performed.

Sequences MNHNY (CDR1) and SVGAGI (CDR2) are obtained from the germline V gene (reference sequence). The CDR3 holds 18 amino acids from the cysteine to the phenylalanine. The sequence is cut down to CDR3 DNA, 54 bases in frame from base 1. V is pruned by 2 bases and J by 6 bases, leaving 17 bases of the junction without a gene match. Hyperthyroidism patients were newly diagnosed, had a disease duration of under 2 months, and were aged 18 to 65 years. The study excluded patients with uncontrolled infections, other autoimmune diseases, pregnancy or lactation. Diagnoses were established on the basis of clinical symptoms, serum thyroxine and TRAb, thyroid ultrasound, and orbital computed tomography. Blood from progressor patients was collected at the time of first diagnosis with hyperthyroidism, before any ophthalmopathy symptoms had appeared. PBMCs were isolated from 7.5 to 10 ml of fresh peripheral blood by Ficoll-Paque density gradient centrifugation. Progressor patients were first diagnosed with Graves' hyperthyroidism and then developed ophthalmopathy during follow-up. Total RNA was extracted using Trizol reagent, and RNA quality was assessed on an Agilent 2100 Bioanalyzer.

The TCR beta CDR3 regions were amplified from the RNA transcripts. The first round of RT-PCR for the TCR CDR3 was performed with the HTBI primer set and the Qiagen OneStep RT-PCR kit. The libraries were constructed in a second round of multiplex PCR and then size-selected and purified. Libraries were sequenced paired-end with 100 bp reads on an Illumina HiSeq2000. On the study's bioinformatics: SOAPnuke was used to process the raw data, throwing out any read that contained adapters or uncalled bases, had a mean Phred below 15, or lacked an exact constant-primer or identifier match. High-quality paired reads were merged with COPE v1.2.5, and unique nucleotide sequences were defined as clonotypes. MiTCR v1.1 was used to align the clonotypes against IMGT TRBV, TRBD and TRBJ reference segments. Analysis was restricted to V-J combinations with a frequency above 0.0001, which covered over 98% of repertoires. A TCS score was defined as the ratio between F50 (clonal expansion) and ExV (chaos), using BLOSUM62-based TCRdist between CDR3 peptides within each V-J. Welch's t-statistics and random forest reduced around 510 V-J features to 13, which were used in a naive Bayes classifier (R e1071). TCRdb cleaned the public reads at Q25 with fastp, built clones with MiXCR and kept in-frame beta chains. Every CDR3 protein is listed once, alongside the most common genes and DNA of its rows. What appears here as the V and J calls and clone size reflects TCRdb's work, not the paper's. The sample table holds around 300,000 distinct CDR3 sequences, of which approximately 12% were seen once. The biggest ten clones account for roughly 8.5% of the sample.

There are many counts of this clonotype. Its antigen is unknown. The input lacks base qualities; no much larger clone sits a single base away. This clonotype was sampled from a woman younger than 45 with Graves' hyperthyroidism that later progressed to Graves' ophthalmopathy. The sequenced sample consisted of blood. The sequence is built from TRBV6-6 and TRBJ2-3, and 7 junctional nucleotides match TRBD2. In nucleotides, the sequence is TGTGCCAGCAGTTACCCCCTTGAGGGAGGGGTCGGGGCGGATACGCAGTATTTT. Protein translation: CASSYPLEGGVGADTQYF.